Following are 30 T cell receptor beta chains from one sample sequenced in a study of early T cells in non-severe SARS-CoV-2 infection. TCRdb ran MiXCR on the 5' RACE reads and lists one entry per CDR3 protein. Of approximately 62,000 distinct CDR3 sequences in the sample, roughly 12% were seen once. The material sequenced was whole blood. All receptors derive from an adult who was a healthcare worker with PCR-confirmed SARS-CoV-2 infection or an uninfected control (not recorded which).

The chain carries TRBV29-1 and TRBJ2-1; the D is unclear. Germline V gene sequence: CDR1 SQVTM, CDR2 ANQGSEA. The CDR3 contains 16 residues. Trimming cost V 1 base and J 1 base, with 14 bases left between them. DNA for the CDR3: TGCAGCGTTGAAGGGCTGGAGATGCCTTCCTACAATGAGCAGTTCTTC. Translating gives CSVEGLEMPSYNEQFF.

This clonotype was seen ten or more times. V gene TRBV7-8 combines with J gene TRBJ2-1, with D maybe TRBD2 (5 bases). Germline V gives CDR1 SGHVS, CDR2 FQNEAQ. V shed 0 bases and J shed 7 bases, with 10 bases lying between them. This CDR3 region has 14 residues. This CDR3 reads CASSLALELNEQFF. For the CDR3, the DNA is TGTGCCAGCAGCTTAGCACTAGAGTTAAATGAGCAGTTCTTC.

This clonotype was counted ten times or more. The V gene is TRBV29-1, the J gene TRBJ2-3, with 7 bases fitting TRBD2. This CDR3 is 14 amino acids long. The V segment lost 8 bases and the J segment 3 bases; nucleotides outside the gene matches: 11. Germline CDR1 reads SQVTM; CDR2 reads ANQGSEA. CDR3 amino acids: CSTTGGSGTDTQYF. The CDR3 nucleotides are TGCAGCACGACGGGCGGGAGTGGAACAGATACGCAGTATTTT.

This clonotype was detected a few times. V is TRBV5-1 and J is TRBJ2-1; D gene ambiguous. V lost 4 bases and J lost 8, with 10 bases in between. Looked up from germline, CDR1 is SGHRS and CDR2 is YFSETQ. This CDR3 region has 12 residues. The CDR3 bases are TGCGCCAGCAGCCTTTCTCCCGATGAGCAGTTCTTC. This translates into CASSLSPDEQFF.

The table lists this clonotype with a few counts. The chain links TRBV29-1 to TRBJ2-1; 15 nucleotides align to TRBD2. V shed 6 bases, J shed 12 bases, and the junction held 24 bases outside the gene matches. The CDR3 is 19 amino acids. Per the germline V gene, CDR1 is SQVTM and CDR2 is ANQGSEA. The CDR3 loop reads CSVTPTGLAGGLENKPQFF. The CDR3, as DNA: TGCAGCGTCACGCCGACGGGACTAGCGGGAGGCCTCGAAAATAAGCCGCAGTTCTTC.

This clonotype was counted only a few times. The V call is TRBV5-4, the J call TRBJ2-5, with 8 bases fitting TRBD1. Germline-derived CDR1 and CDR2 are SGHNT and YYREEE (reference sequence). CDR3 length: 16 amino acids. V lost 2 bases and J lost 5; bases outside the gene matches: 11. The CDR3 loop reads CASSFPPGQGRETQYF. The CDR3 DNA follows: TGTGCCAGCAGCTTTCCCCCAGGACAGGGTAGGGAGACCCAGTACTTC.

V and J are TRBV30 and TRBJ2-2; 8 bases are a match to TRBD2. The germline CDR1 and CDR2 sequences are GTSNPN and SVGIG (reference sequence). V shed 3 bases, J shed 0 bases, and the junction held 9 bases outside the gene matches. This CDR3 has 17 amino acids. CDR3 sequence (DNA): TGTGCCTGGAGCTCCCCCCTGCGGGGGGCGAACACCGGGGAGCTGTTTTTT. Translated, it gives CAWSSPLRGANTGELFF.

This clonotype was recorded at least ten times. The CDR3 reads CASSQQGPSYNEQFF. In nucleotides, the CDR3 is TGCGCCAGCAGCCAACAGGGGCCGTCCTACAATGAGCAGTTCTTC. The V gene is TRBV5-1, the J gene TRBJ2-1; the match to TRBD1 covers 7 bases. This CDR3 spans 15 amino acids. V shed 4 bases and J 1 base; nucleotides not matched to a gene: 5. CDR1 is SGHRS, CDR2 YFSETQ, per germline.

Comment on this clonotype: This is likely a read error, given that the CDR3 carries no conserved phenylalanine or tryptophan at its end. The limits of the CDR3 on the DNA are not certain, so only TCRdb's listed CDR3 is given. The chain joins TRBV6-4 to TRBJ1-2. Germline V lookup: CDR1 MRHNA, CDR2 SNTAGT. The CDR3 has 9 residues if both end residues are counted. This chain's CDR3 is CASSVPVVV.

The chain couples TRBV2 to TRBJ2-7; tentative D call: TRBD1 (6 bases). The CDR3 runs 13 residues. Germline values: CDR1 SNHLY, CDR2 FYNNEI. The V end lost 6 bases, the J end lost 3 bases, and 12 bases lay between the germline ends. The CDR3, as DNA: TGTGCCAGCAGCACACAGGGTTTCTACGAGCAGTACTTC. Protein: CASSTQGFYEQYF.

This clonotype has only a few counts. The rearrangement uses TRBV28 and TRBJ2-1; TRBD1 agrees at 7 bases. J gave up 10 bases and V 7 bases, and 10 bases lay outside the gene matches. Germline assignment: CDR1 MDHEN and CDR2 SYDVKM. This CDR3 has 13 amino acids. DNA of the CDR3: TGTGCCAGCACCCTAGGGGGCCACCCAGAGCAGTTCTTC. Amino acid sequence: CASTLGGHPEQFF. Using reference TRBV28 and TRBJ2-1 for the parts outside the CDR3, the full variable domain is DVKVTQSSRYLVKRTGEKVFLECVQDMDHENMFWYRQDPGLGLRLIYFSYDVKMKEKGDIPEGYSVSREKKERFSLILESASTNQTSMYLCASTLGGHPEQFFGPGTRLTVL.

J is TRBJ2-7 and V is TRBV9, with a possible D match to TRBD1 (5 bases). CDR1 is SGDLS and CDR2 is YYNGEE in the germline V gene. The V end lost 4 bases, the J end lost 4 bases, and 15 bases lay between the germline ends. This CDR3 spans 14 amino acids. As DNA, the CDR3 is TGTGCCAGCAGCCCCCCTCACCAGGGTTACGAGCAGTACTTC. It translates to CASSPPHQGYEQYF.

V and J are TRBV28 and TRBJ2-7, with 9 bases matching TRBD2. With 6 bases clipped from V and 6 bases from J, the junction kept 12 bases outside the gene matches. Germline CDR1 MDHEN, CDR2 SYDVKM. This CDR3 spans 15 amino acids. The CDR3 DNA is TGTGCCAGCAGCCCCCGGGGTAGCGGGAGTTTCGAGCAGTACTTC. Protein product: CASSPRGSGSFEQYF.

This clonotype was counted ten times or more. This chain connects TRBV10-2 to TRBJ1-5; D is perhaps TRBD1 (5 bases). Germline V gives CDR1 WSHSY, CDR2 SAAADI. The ends were cut back, 3 bases at V and 2 bases at J, with 5 bases in the middle. This CDR3 spans 13 amino acids. The CDR3 coding sequence is TGCGCCAGCAGTGAACAGGGCAATCAGCCCCAGCATTTT. Amino acids: CASSEQGNQPQHF.

The chain carries TRBV5-1 and TRBJ2-1; 12 bases line up with TRBD1. Germline CDR1 SGHRS, CDR2 YFSETQ. Trimming took 1 base from V and 9 from J; bases not matched to a gene: 8. The CDR3 sequence is 16 residues long. In nucleotides, the CDR3 is TGCGCCAGCAGCTTGTTTTCGGGACAGGGGGCTATTGAGCAGTTCTTC. This translates into CASSLFSGQGAIEQFF.

This clonotype was observed a few times. The CDR3, as DNA: TGTGCCAGCAGTAATAGCGGTTACGAGCAGTACTTC. As protein: CASSNSGYEQYF. This rearrangement joins TRBV14 to TRBJ2-7; a weak D match, TRBD2 (6 bases). V lost 6 bases to trimming and J lost 4 bases, with 10 bases between them. CDR3 length: 12 amino acids. Germline CDR1 SGHDN, CDR2 FVKESK.

This clonotype was picked up many times. The genes are TRBV5-8 and TRBJ1-5, with unresolved D. There are 16 residues in the CDR3. Trimming took off 1 base at V and 1 base at J, with 12 bases between the two ends. Germline values: CDR1 SGHTS, CDR2 YDEGEE. The CDR3 DNA reads TGTGCCAGCAGCTTGTTCAGAACAATAAGCAATCAGCCCCAGCATTTT. Translated, it gives CASSLFRTISNQPQHF.

This clonotype occurred a few times. The chain links TRBV5-4 to TRBJ2-1; D is uncertain. CDR3 length: 16 amino acids. Per germline, CDR1 SGHNT and CDR2 YYREEE (reference sequence). V was cut by 3 bases and J by 4 bases, with 17 bases left in between. The CDR3 region is CASSSLLELGYNEQFF. For the CDR3, the DNA is TGTGCCAGCAGCTCGCTTCTAGAGTTGGGTTACAATGAGCAGTTCTTC.

CDR3 protein: CASSPREGGTSYNEQFF. The CDR3 region has the DNA TGTGCCAGCAGCCCCCGGGAGGGCGGGACCTCCTACAATGAGCAGTTCTTC. The V call is TRBV7-3, the J call TRBJ2-1; 8 bases agree with TRBD2. The CDR3 loop spans 17 amino acids. Germline loops: CDR1 SGHTA, CDR2 FQGTGA. V was pared by 5 bases and J by 0 bases, with 9 bases of the junction left unmatched. Filled out from reference TRBV7-3 and TRBJ2-1, the complete variable domain reads GAGVSQTPSNKVTEKGKYVELRCDPISGHTALYWYRQSLGQGPEFLIYFQGTGAADDSGLPNDRFFAVRPEGSVSTLKIQRTERGDSAVYLCASSPREGGTSYNEQFFGPGTRLTVL.

This clonotype was seen only a few times. V gene TRBV6-1 combines with J gene TRBJ2-5; perhaps TRBD2 as D (6 bases). The CDR3 loop spans 15 amino acids. CDR1 is MNHNS, CDR2 SASEGT, per germline. Trimming shortened V by 8 bases and J by 1 base, and 17 bases separated the two germline ends. CDR3 DNA sequence: TGTGCCAGCCTCACGAACCGGGAGCTCCAAGAGACCCAGTACTTC. The encoded protein is CASLTNRELQETQYF.

This clonotype was counted between two and nine times. The V and J genes are TRBV3-2 and TRBJ2-7. TRBV3-2 is assigned pseudogene status. The length of the CDR3 is 13 residues. In DNA, the CDR3 is TGTGCCAGCAGTCTCGGTTTTGCCTACGAGCAGTACTTC. Its translation: CASSLGFAYEQYF.

This clonotype was found many times. The chain is built from TRBV10-3 and TRBJ2-5; D call uncertain. With 3 bases removed from V and 5 bases from J, the gap between germline ends came to 19 bases. The CDR3 has 16 amino acids. Germline assignment: CDR1 ENHRY and CDR2 SYGVKD. CDR3 DNA sequence: TGTGCCATCAGTGACTCTAGGACCCAGGCGGTTGAGACCCAGTACTTC. Translation gives CAISDSRTQAVETQYF.

This clonotype showed up many times. For the CDR3, the DNA is TGTGCTAGTGCCTCGGGGCTGAGCAATCAGCCCCAGCATTTT. Translation gives CASASGLSNQPQHF. V is TRBV12-5 and J is TRBJ1-5, with a possible D match to TRBD1 (5 bases). The CDR3 contains 14 residues. Germline V gene sequence: CDR1 LGHNT, CDR2 FRNRAP. Trimming removed 7 bases from V and 1 base from J, with 11 bases in between.

CDR3 in DNA: TGTGCCAGCAGCCCGGGACTAGCCAACGAGCAGTACTTC. Amino acids: CASSPGLANEQYF. This chain connects TRBV7-9 to TRBJ2-7, with 9 bases lining up with TRBD2. J lost 5 bases, V lost 5 bases, and 4 bases had no gene match. The CDR3 is 13 amino acids. In germline, CDR1 is SEHNR, CDR2 FQNEAQ (reference sequence). Full variable domain (rest looked up from reference TRBV7-9 and TRBJ2-7): DTGVSQNPRHKITKRGQNVTFRCDPISEHNRLYWYRQTLGQGPEFLTYFQNEAQLEKSRLLSDRFSAERPKGSFSTLEIQRTEQGDSAMYLCASSPGLANEQYFGPGTRLTVT.

This clonotype was recorded at least ten times. This chain connects TRBV29-1 to TRBJ1-1; D is undetermined. From germline, CDR1 is SQVTM and CDR2 ANQGSEA. The V end was cut by 4 bases, the J end by 0 bases, with 9 bases between. This CDR3 has 13 residues. CDR3 DNA sequence: TGCAGCGTTGTCGAACAATTGAACACTGAAGCTTTCTTT. It encodes CSVVEQLNTEAFF.

CDR3 DNA: TGTGCCATCAGGGGGACAGACTACGAGCAGTACTTC. Residues: CAIRGTDYEQYF. The chain carries TRBV10-3 and TRBJ2-7, with 7 bases lining up with TRBD1. The V gene's germline CDR1 is ENHRY and CDR2 SYGVKD. This CDR3 comprises 12 residues. The trim removed 6 bases at V and 3 bases at J, leaving 2 bases unmatched.

The rearrangement links TRBV7-3 to TRBJ1-2, with a possible D match to TRBD1 (6 bases). V was shortened by 6 bases and J by 8 bases, with 10 bases between the two germline ends. Germline values: CDR1 SGHTA, CDR2 FQGTGA. This CDR3 contains 11 residues. CDR3 bases: TGTGCCAGCAGGCGGGGGCTCGGCTACACCTTC. Encoded protein: CASRRGLGYTF.

This clonotype was seen repeatedly, ten times or more. This sequence joins TRBV12-3 or TRBV12-4 and TRBJ2-1; D is ambiguous. This CDR3 comprises 11 residues. V shed 5 bases and J shed 9 bases, with 8 bases lying between them. CDR3 DNA sequence: TGTGCCAGCAGTGGCCTCGTTGAGCAGTTCTTC. Translating gives CASSGLVEQFF.

This clonotype turned up a few times. This chain links TRBV2 with TRBJ2-6; D is perhaps TRBD1 (6 bases). The CDR3 runs 13 residues. V was cut by 9 bases and J by 4 bases, with 10 bases left in between. CDR1 is SNHLY, CDR2 FYNNEI, per germline. CDR3 residues: CARQGSGANVLTF. The DNA of the CDR3 is TGTGCCAGACAGGGTTCAGGGGCCAACGTCCTGACTTTC.

J is TRBJ2-7 and V is TRBV12-5, with 8 bases matching TRBD2. Germline lookup yields CDR1 LGHNT and CDR2 FRNRAP. CDR3 length: 14 residues. V gave up 7 bases and J gave up 2 bases; unmatched junction bases: 7. The CDR3: CASVLLADPYEQYF. CDR3 DNA sequence: TGTGCTAGTGTTTTACTAGCGGATCCCTACGAGCAGTACTTC.